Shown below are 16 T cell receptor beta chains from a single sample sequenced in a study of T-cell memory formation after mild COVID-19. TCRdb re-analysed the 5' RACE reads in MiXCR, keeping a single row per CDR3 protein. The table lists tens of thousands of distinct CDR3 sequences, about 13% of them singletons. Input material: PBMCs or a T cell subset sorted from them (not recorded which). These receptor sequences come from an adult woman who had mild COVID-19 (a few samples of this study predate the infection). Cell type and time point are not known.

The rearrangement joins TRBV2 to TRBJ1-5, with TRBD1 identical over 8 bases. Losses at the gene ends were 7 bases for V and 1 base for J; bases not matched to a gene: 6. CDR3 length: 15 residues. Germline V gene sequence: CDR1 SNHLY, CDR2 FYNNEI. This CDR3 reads CASNMGTGSNQPQHF. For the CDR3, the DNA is TGTGCCAGCAATATGGGGACAGGCAGCAATCAGCCCCAGCATTTT.

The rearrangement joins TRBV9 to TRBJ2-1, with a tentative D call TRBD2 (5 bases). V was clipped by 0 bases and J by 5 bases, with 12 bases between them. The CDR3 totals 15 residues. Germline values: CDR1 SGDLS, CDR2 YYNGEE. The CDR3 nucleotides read TGTGCCAGCAGCGTAGCGGGGAGCATGAACAATGAGCAGTTCTTC. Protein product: CASSVAGSMNNEQFF.

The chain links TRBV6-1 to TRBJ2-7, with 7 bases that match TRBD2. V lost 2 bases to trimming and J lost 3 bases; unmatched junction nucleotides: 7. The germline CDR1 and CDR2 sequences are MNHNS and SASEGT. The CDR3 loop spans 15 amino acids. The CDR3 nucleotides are TGTGCCAGCAGTGAAATGGCGGGAGAGGGCTACGAGCAGTACTTC. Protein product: CASSEMAGEGYEQYF.

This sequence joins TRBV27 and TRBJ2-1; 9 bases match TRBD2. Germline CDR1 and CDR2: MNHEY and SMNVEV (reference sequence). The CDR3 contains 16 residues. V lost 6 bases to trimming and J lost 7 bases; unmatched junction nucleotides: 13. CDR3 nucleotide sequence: TGTGCCAGCAGCTCCAGGGCGGGGGGGCCGTGGAATGAGCAGTTCTTC. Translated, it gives CASSSRAGGPWNEQFF.

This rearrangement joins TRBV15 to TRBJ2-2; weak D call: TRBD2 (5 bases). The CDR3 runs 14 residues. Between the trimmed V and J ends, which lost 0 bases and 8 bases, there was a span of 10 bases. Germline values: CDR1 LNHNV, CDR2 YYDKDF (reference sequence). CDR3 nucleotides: TGTGCCACCAGCAGAGACCTTCGGGGTGGGGAGCTGTTTTTT. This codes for CATSRDLRGGELFF.

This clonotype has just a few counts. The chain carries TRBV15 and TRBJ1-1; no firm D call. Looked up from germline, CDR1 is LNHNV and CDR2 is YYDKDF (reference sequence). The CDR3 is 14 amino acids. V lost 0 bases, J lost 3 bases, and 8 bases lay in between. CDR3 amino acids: CATSRDGGYTEAFF. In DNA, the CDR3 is TGTGCCACCAGCAGAGATGGAGGGTACACTGAAGCTTTCTTT.

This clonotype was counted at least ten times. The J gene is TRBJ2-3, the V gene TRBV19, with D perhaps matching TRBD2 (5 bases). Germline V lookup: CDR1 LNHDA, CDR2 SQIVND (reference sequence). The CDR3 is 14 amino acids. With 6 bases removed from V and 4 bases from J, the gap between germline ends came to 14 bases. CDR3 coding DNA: TGTGCCAGTAGCAGCGGACCAGATGCAGATACGCAGTATTTT. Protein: CASSSGPDADTQYF.

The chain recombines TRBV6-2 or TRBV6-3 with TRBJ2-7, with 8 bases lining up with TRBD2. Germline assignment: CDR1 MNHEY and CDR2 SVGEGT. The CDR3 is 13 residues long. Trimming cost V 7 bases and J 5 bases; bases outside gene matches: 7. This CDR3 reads CASIGRGSDEQYF. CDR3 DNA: TGTGCCAGCATCGGGAGGGGTTCGGACGAGCAGTACTTC.

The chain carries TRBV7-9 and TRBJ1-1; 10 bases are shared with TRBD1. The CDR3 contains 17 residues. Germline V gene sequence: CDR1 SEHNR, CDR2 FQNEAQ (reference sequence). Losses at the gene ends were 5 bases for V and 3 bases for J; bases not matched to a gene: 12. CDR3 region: CASSRGQGVGPYTEAFF. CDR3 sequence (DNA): TGTGCCAGCAGCAGAGGACAGGGGGTAGGCCCTTACACTGAAGCTTTCTTT.

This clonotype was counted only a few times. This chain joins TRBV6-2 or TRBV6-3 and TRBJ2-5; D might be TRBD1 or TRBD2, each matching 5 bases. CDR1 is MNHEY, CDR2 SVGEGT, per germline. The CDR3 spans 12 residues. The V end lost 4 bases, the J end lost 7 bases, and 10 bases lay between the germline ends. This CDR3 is CASSSGRVTQYF. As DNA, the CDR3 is TGTGCCAGCAGTTCGGGACGAGTGACCCAGTACTTC.

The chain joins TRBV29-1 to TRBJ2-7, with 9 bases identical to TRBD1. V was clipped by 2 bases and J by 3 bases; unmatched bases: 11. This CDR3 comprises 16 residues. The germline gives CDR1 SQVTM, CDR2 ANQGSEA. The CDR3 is CSVESGQGDRDYEQYF. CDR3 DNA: TGCAGCGTTGAAAGTGGTCAGGGGGACAGGGACTACGAGCAGTACTTC.

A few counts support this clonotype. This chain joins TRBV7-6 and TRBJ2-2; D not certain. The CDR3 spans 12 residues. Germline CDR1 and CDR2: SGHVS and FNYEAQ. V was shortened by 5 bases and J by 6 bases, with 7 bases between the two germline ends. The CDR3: CASSTRPGELFF. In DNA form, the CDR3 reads TGTGCCAGCAGCACCCGTCCCGGGGAGCTGTTTTTT. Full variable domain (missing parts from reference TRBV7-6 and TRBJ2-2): GAGVSQSPRYKVTKRGQDVALRCDPISGHVSLYWYRQALGQGPEFLTYFNYEAQQDKSGLPNDRFSAERPEGSISTLTIQRTEQRDSAMYRCASSTRPGELFFGEGSRLTVL.

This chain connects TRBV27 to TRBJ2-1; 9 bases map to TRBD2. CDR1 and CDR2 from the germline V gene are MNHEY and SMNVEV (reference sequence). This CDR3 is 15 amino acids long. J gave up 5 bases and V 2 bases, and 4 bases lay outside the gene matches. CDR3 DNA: TGTGCCAGCAGTTTACCGGGACTAGCAGACAATGAGCAGTTCTTC. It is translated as CASSLPGLADNEQFF.

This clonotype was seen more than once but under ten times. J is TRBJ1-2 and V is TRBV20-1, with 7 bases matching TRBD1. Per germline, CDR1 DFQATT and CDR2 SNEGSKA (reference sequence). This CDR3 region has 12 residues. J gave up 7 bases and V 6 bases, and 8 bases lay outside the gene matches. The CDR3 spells CSAQTGWGGYTF. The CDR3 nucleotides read TGCAGTGCCCAGACAGGGTGGGGTGGCTACACCTTC.

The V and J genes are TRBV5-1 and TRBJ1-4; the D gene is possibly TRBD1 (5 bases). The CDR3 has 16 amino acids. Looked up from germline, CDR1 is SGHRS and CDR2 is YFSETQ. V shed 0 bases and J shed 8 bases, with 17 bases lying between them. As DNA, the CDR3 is TGCGCCAGCAGCTTGGGCCCGACAGCCGCCCTAGAAAAACTGTTTTTT. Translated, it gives CASSLGPTAALEKLFF. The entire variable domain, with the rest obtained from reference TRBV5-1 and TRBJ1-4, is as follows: KAGVTQTPRYLIKTRGQQVTLSCSPISGHRSVSWYQQTPGQGLQFLFEYFSETQRNKGNFPGRFSGRQFSNSRSEMNVSTLELGDSALYLCASSLGPTAALEKLFFGSGTQLSVL.

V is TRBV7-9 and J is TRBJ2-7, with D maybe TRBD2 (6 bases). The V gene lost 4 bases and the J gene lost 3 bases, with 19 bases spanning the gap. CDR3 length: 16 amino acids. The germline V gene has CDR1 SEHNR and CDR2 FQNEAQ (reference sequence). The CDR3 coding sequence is TGTGCCAGCAGCTCCGCCGGGGCGGGGTTCCGCTACGAGCAGTACTTC. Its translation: CASSSAGAGFRYEQYF.